This TCR beta chain derives from a study of cytomegalovirus exposure and HLA in healthy donors. Overall study context: Among about 179 million T cells, an earlier analysis found 117 million unique TCR beta sequences. Study-wide findings and caveats: In a later analysis, specific HLA alleles were associated with 15,000 or so TCR beta sequences at a 0.05 false discovery rate.

The PCR had 60 Vbeta and 13 Jbeta primers. Profiling relied on immunoSEQ multiplex PCR, and the TCRdb table lists in-frame clones only, not all of them. Of about 240,000 clones listed, 81% are singletons. To note about this clone: No antigen is known for it. An end of the junction differs from the germline gene, which may be a read error. In the same sample, other DNA sequences code for this CDR3.

The length of the CDR3 is 14 residues. Germline CDR1 is SGHRS and CDR2 is YFSETQ. This rearrangement joins TRBV5-1 to TRBJ1-1; 7 positions agree with TRBD1. The source is a woman aged 55-70 years in good health and CMV-seropositive. The sample taken for sequencing was PBMCs. The CDR3 coding sequence is TGCGCCAGCAGCTTAGACAGGGTTAACACTGAGGCTTTCTTT. Translation gives CASSLDRVNTEAFF.